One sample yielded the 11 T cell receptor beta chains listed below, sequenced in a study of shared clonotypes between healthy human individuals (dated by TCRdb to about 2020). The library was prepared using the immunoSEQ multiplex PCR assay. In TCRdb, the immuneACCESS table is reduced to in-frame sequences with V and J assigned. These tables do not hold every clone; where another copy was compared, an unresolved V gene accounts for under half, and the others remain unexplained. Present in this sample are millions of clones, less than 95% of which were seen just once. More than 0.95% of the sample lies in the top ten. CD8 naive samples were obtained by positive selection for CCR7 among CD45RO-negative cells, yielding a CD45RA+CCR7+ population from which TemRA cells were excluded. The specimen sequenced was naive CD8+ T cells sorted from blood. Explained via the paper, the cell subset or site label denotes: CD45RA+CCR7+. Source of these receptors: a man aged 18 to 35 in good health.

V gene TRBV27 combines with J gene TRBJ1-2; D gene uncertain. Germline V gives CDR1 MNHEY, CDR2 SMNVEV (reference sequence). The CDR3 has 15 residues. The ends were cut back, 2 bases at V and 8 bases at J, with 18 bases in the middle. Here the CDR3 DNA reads TGTGCCAGCAGTTTACAAAGGGCAGACTTACAGGGCTACACCTTC. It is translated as CASSLQRADLQGYTF.

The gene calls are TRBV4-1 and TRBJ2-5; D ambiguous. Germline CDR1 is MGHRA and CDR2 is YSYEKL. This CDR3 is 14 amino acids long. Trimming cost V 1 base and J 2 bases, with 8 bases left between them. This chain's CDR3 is CASSQAGSQETQYF. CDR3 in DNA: TGCGCCAGCAGCCAAGCTGGCAGTCAAGAGACCCAGTACTTC.

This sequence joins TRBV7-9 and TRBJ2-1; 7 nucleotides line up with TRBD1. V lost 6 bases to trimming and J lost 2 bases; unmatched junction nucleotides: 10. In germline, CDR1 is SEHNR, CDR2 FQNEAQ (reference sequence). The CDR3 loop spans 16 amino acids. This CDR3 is CASRTREGATYNEQFF. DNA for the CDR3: TGTGCCAGCAGGACACGAGAGGGGGCAACCTACAATGAGCAGTTCTTC.

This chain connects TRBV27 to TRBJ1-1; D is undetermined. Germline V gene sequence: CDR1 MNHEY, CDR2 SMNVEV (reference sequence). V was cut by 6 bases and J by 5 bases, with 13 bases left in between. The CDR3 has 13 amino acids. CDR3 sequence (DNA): TGTGCCAGCAGCAAAAACGGGTGGACTGAAGCTTTCTTT. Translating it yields CASSKNGWTEAFF.

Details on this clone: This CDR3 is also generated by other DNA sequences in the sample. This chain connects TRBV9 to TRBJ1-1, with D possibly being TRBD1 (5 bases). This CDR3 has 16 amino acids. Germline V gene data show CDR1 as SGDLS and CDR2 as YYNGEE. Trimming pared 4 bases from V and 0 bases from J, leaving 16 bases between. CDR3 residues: CASSPGGQGVNTEAFF. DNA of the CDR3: TGTGCCAGCAGCCCAGGCGGGCAGGGAGTGAACACTGAAGCTTTCTTT.

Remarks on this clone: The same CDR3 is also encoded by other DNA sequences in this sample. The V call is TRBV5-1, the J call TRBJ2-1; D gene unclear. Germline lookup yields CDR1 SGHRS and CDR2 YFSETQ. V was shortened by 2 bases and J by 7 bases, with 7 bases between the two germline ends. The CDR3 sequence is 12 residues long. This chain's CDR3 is CASSLSANEQFF. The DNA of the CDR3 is TGCGCCAGCAGCTTAAGTGCAAATGAGCAGTTCTTC.

The CDR3 region has the DNA TGTGCCAGCTTATTACTTTTACGCGGCAATGAGCAGTTCTTC. This gives the protein CASLLLLRGNEQFF. This chain connects TRBV18 to TRBJ2-1; D gene unclear. Germline assignment: CDR1 KGHSH and CDR2 LQKENI. The CDR3 has 14 residues. Trimming removed 7 bases at V and 6 bases at J, with 16 bases between.

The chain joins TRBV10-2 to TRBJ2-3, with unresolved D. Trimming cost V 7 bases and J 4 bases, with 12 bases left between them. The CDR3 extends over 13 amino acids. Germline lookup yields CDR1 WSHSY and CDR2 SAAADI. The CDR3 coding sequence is TGCGCCAGCACCGACGTAAATTCAGATACGCAGTATTTT. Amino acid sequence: CASTDVNSDTQYF.

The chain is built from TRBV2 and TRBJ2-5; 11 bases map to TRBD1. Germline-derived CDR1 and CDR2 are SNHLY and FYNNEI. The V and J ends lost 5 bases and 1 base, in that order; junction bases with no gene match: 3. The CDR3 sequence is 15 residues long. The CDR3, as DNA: TGTGCCAGCAGTTGGACAGGGGGCTCCCAAGAGACCCAGTACTTC. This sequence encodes CASSWTGGSQETQYF. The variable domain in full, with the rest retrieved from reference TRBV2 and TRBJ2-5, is EPEVTQTPSHQVTQMGQEVILRCVPISNHLYFYWYRQILGQKVEFLVSFYNNEISEKSEIFDDQFSVERPDGSNFTLKIRSTKLEDSAMYFCASSWTGGSQETQYFGPGTRLLVL.

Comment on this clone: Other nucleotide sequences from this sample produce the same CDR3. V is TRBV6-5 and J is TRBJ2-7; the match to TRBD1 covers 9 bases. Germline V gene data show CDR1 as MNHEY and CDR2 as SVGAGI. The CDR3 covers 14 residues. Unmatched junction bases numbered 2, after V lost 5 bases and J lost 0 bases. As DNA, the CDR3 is TGTGCCAGCAGTCCGACAGGGGGCTCCTACGAGCAGTACTTC. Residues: CASSPTGGSYEQYF.

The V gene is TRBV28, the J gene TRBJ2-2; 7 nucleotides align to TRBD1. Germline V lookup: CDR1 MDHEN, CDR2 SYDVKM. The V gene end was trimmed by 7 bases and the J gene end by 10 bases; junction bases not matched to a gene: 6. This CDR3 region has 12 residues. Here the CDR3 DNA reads TGTGCCAGCACCTTAGGGGGCGAGGAGCTGTTTTTT. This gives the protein CASTLGGEELFF.